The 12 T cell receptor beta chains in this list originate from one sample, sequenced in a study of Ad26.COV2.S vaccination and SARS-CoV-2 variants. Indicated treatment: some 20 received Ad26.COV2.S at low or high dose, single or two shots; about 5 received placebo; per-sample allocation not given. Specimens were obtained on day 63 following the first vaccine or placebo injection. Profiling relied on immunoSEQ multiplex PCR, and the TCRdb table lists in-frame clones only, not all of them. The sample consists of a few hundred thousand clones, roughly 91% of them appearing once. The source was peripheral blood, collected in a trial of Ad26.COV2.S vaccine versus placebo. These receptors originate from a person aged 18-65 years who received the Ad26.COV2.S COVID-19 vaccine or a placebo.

CDR3 region: CASSFRQLTEAFF. The CDR3 bases are TGTGCCAGCAGTTTCAGACAGCTCACTGAAGCTTTCTTT. V gene TRBV27 combines with J gene TRBJ1-1; D possibly corresponds to TRBD1 (5 bases). The CDR3 spans 13 residues. The germline V gene has CDR1 MNHEY and CDR2 SMNVEV (reference sequence). V was cut by 3 bases and J by 4 bases, with 9 bases left in between.

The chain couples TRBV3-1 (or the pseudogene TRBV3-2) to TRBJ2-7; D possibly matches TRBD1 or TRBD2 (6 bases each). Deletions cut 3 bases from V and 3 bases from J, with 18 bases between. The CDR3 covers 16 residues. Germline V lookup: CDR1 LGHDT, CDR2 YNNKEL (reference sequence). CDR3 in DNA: TGTGCCAGCAGCCAGTCAAGGGGCAGGGGAGGCTACGAGCAGTACTTC. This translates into CASSQSRGRGGYEQYF.

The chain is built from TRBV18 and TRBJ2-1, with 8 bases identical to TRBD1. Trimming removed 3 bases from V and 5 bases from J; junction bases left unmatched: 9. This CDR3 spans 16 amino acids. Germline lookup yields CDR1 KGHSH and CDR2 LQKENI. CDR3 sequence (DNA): TGTGCCAGCTCACCTTCACCGGGACAGGTTAACAATGAGCAGTTCTTC. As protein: CASSPSPGQVNNEQFF.

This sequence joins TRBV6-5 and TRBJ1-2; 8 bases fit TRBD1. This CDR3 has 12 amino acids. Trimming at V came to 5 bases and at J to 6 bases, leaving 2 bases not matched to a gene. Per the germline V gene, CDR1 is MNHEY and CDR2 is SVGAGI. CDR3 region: CASSMDRDGYTF. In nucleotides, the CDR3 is TGTGCCAGCAGTATGGACAGGGATGGCTACACCTTC.

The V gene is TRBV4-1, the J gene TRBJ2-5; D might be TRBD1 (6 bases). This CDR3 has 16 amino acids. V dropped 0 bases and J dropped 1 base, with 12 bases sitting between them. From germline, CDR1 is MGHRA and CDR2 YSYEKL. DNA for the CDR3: TGCGCCAGCAGCCAAGATACTAGGGGGACCCAAGAGACCCAGTACTTC. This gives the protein CASSQDTRGTQETQYF.

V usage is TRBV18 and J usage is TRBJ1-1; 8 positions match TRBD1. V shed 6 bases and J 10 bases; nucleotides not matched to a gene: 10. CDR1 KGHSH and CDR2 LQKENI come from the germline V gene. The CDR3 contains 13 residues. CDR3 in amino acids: CASSNGQGVGAFF. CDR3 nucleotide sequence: TGTGCCAGCTCCAATGGACAGGGAGTAGGAGCTTTCTTT.

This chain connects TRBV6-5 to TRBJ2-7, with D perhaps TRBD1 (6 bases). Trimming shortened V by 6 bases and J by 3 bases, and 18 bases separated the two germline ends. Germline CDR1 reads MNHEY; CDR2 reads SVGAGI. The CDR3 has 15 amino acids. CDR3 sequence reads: CASRTGPSSDYEQYF. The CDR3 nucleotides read TGTGCCAGCAGGACAGGTCCGTCCTCCGACTACGAGCAGTACTTC.

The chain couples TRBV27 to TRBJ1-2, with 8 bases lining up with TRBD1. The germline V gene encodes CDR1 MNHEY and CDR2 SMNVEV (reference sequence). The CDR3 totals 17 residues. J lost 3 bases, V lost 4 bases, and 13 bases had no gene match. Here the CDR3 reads CASSSDRGRGSDYGYTF. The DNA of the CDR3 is TGTGCCAGCAGTTCCGACAGGGGACGCGGGTCCGACTATGGCTACACCTTC.

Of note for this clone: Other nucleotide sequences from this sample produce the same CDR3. CDR3 DNA: TGTGCCAGCAGCTCCGGGACAGGAAACACTGAAGCTTTCTTT. It specifies CASSSGTGNTEAFF. The chain recombines TRBV5-4 with TRBJ1-1; 8 bases line up with TRBD1. The CDR3 length is 14 residues. V lost 3 bases and J lost 2; bases outside the gene matches: 3. CDR1 and CDR2 (germline): SGHNT, YYREEE (reference sequence). The full variable domain, rest sourced from reference TRBV5-4 and TRBJ1-1, is ETGVTQSPTHLIKTRGQQVTLRCSSQSGHNTVSWYQQALGQGPQFIFQYYREEENGRGNFPPRFSGLQFPNYSSELNVNALELDDSALYLCASSSGTGNTEAFFGQGTRLTVV.

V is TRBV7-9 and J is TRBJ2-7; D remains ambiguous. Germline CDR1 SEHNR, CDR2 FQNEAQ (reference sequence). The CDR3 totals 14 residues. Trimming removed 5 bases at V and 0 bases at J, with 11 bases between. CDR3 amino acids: CASSSPLGSYEQYF. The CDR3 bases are TGTGCCAGCAGCAGCCCTTTGGGCTCCTACGAGCAGTACTTC.

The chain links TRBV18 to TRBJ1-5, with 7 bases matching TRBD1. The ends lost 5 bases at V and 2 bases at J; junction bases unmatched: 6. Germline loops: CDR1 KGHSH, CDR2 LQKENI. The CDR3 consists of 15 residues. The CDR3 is CASSRTGPGNQPQHF. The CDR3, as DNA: TGTGCCAGCTCAAGGACAGGCCCCGGCAATCAGCCCCAGCATTTT.

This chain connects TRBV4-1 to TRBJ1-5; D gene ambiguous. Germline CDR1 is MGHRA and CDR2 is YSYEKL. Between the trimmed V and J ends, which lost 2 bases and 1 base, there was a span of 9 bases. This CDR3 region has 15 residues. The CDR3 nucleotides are TGCGCCAGCAGCCAAAGGATGTGGAGCAATCAGCCCCAGCATTTT. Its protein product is CASSQRMWSNQPQHF.